Shown below are 9 T cell receptor beta chains from a single sample sequenced in a study of CD8 T cells in ankylosing spondylitis. From the 5' RACE reads, TCRdb called clonotypes with MiXCR, one entry per CDR3 protein. The sample has 150,000 to 200,000 distinct CDR3 sequences, 10% to 15% seen once. The sequencing input was blood, either unsorted or a sorted T cell fraction (not recorded which). Receptors originate from a female donor with ankylosing spondylitis or in good health (not recorded which).

There are a few counts of this clonotype. CDR3 nucleotide sequence: TGTGCCAGCAGCACCACCGGGACAGGGGCGTCTGGGGCCAACGTCCTGACTTTC. Amino acid sequence: CASSTTGTGASGANVLTF. V gene TRBV5-5 combines with J gene TRBJ2-6; 10 bases align to TRBD1. Trimming took 4 bases from V and 1 from J; bases not matched to a gene: 8. This CDR3 contains 18 residues. The germline gives CDR1 SGHKS, CDR2 YYEKEE (reference sequence).

The sample holds many counts of this clonotype. J is TRBJ1-5 and V is TRBV28, with D perhaps matching TRBD1 (6 bases). Germline CDR1 reads MDHEN; CDR2 reads SYDVKM. V lost 6 bases and J lost 4, with 10 bases in between. This CDR3 spans 13 amino acids. The CDR3 sequence is CASRPTGNQPQHF. The CDR3 nucleotides read TGTGCCAGCAGACCGACAGGAAATCAGCCCCAGCATTTT.

This clonotype has more than one count but fewer than ten. With a much larger clone just one base away, this may be a read error. V usage is TRBV12-3 or TRBV12-4 and J usage is TRBJ2-2; D is possibly TRBD1 or TRBD2 (5 bases each). This CDR3 region has 13 residues. V was clipped by 5 bases and J by 7 bases, with 11 bases between them. CDR3 sequence reads: CASSKGRVGELFF. CDR3 bases: TGTGCCAGCAGTAAGGGACGGGTCGGGGAGCTGTTTTTT.

This clonotype was recorded at least ten times. V usage is TRBV20-1 and J usage is TRBJ1-2; D is possibly TRBD1 (5 bases). Germline lookup yields CDR1 DFQATT and CDR2 SNEGSKA (reference sequence). This CDR3 contains 16 residues. Trimming took 0 bases from V and 8 from J, leaving 22 bases between them. CDR3 region: CSARDIKGTFSGGYTF. The DNA of the CDR3 is TGCAGTGCTAGAGATATAAAGGGGACCTTCTCGGGAGGCTACACCTTC.

The table lists this clonotype with many counts. The V and J genes are TRBV4-3 and TRBJ2-7; D is ambiguous. This CDR3 is built from 16 residues. In germline, CDR1 is LGHNA, CDR2 YSLEER. V was trimmed by 0 bases and J by 0 bases, leaving 12 bases between them. Written as DNA, the CDR3 is TGCGCCAGCAGCCAAGAGGTCCAGGACGCCTCCTACGAGCAGTACTTC. The encoded protein is CASSQEVQDASYEQYF.

In this sample, this clonotype turned up many times. The chain has TRBV29-1 and TRBJ2-1; 7 bases line up with TRBD2. Trimming cost V 5 bases and J 5 bases; bases outside gene matches: 12. Germline CDR1 reads SQVTM; CDR2 reads ANQGSEA. The CDR3 totals 15 residues. CDR3 nucleotide sequence: TGCAGCGTTTTTGGTGGGGCGGGAGTCAACAATGAGCAGTTCTTC. Amino acids: CSVFGGAGVNNEQFF.

The rearrangement joins TRBV2 to TRBJ2-2; TRBD2 is a possible D gene (6 bases). V was cut by 4 bases and J by 7 bases, with 19 bases left in between. CDR1 is SNHLY and CDR2 is FYNNEI in the germline V gene. The CDR3 length is 16 residues. CDR3 sequence reads: CASSATRAGRDGELFF. The CDR3, as DNA: TGTGCCAGCAGTGCTACGAGGGCAGGGCGGGACGGGGAGCTGTTTTTT.

This clonotype came up many times. This chain links TRBV12-3 or TRBV12-4 with TRBJ2-2, with D unresolved. This CDR3 spans 15 amino acids. Trimming took 5 bases from V and 1 from J, leaving 11 bases between them. In nucleotides, the CDR3 is TGTGCCAGCAGTCCTCGGACCGTGAACACCGGGGAGCTGTTTTTT. Its translation: CASSPRTVNTGELFF.

There are a few counts of this clonotype. The chain links TRBV7-2 to TRBJ1-4; 10 bases fit TRBD1. J was trimmed by 0 bases and V by 3 bases; bases with no gene match: 1. Germline assignment: CDR1 SGHTA and CDR2 FQGNSA. This CDR3 is 16 amino acids long. The CDR3 is CASSLGQGPTNEKLFF. The CDR3 region has the DNA TGTGCCAGCAGCTTGGGACAGGGGCCAACTAATGAAAAACTGTTTTTT.